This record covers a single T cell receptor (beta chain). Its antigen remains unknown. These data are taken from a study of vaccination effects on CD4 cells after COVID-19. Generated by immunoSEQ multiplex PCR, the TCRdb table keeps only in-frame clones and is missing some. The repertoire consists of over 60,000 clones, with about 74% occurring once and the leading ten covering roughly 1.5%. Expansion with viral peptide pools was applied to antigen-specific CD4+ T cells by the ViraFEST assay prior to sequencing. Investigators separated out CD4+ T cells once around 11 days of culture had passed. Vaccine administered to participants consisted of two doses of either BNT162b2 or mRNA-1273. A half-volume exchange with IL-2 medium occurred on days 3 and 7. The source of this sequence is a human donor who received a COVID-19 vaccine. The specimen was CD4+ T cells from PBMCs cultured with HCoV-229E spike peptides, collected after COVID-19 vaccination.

The CDR3 sequence is CSLLTLTDTQYF. The CDR3 DNA follows: TGCAGCCTCCTGACCCTTACAGATACGCAGTATTTT. The chain uses TRBV29-1 and TRBJ2-3; D is unresolved. V lost 8 bases and J lost 3, with 12 bases in between. CDR3 length: 12 amino acids. The germline CDR1 and CDR2 sequences are SQVTM and ANQGSEA.